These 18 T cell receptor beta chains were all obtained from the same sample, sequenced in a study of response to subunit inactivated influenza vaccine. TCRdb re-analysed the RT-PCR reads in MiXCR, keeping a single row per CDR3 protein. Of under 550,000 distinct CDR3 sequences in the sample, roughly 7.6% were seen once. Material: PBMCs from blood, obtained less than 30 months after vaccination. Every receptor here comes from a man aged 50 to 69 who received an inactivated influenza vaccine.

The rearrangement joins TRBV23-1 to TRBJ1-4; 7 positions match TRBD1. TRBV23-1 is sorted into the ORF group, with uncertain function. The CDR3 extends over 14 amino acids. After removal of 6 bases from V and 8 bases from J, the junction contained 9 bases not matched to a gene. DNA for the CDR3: TGCGCCAGCAGCCTGGGACAGACAGGAGAAAAACTGTTTTTT. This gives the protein CASSLGQTGEKLFF.

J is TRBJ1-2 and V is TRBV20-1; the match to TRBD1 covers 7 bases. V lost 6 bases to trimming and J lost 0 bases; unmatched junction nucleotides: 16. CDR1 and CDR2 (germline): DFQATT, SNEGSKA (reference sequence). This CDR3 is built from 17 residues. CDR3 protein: CSATVDRVRGTNYGYTF. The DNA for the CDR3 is TGCAGTGCAACCGTCGACAGGGTTAGGGGAACTAACTATGGCTACACCTTC.

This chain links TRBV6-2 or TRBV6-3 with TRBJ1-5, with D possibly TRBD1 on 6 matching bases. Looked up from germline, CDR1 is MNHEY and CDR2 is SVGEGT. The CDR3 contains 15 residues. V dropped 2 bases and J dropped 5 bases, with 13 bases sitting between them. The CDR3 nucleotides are TGTGCCAGCAGTTACCGTATCGGGGGCCATCAGCCCCAGCATTTT. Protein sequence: CASSYRIGGHQPQHF.

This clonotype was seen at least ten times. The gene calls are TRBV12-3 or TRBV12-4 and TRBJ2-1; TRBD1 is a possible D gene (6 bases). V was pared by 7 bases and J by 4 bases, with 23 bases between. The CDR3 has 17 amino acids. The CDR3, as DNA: TGTGCCAGCAATAGGGGAATGGGGCTGGGACAATACAATGAGCAGTTCTTC. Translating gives CASNRGMGLGQYNEQFF.

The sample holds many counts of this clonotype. The CDR3 loop is CASRLQGASLNTEAFF. The CDR3 bases are TGTGCCAGCAGACTACAGGGGGCAAGTCTTAACACTGAAGCTTTCTTT. The gene calls are TRBV14 and TRBJ1-1, with TRBD1 identical over 9 bases. The germline V gene encodes CDR1 SGHDN and CDR2 FVKESK. Losses at the gene ends were 6 bases for V and 2 bases for J; bases not matched to a gene: 10. The CDR3 contains 16 residues.

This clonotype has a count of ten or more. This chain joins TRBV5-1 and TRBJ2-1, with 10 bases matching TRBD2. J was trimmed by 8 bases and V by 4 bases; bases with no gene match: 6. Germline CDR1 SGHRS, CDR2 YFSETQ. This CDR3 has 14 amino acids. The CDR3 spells CASSPPSGSDEQFF. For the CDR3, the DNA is TGCGCCAGCAGCCCCCCTAGCGGGAGCGATGAGCAGTTCTTC.

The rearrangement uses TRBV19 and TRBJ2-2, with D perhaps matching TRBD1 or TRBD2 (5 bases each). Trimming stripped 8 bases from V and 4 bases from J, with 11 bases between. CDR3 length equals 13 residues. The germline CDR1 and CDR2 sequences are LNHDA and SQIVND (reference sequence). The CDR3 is CASRGAVTGELFF. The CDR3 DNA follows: TGTGCCAGTCGAGGGGCGGTCACCGGGGAGCTGTTTTTT.

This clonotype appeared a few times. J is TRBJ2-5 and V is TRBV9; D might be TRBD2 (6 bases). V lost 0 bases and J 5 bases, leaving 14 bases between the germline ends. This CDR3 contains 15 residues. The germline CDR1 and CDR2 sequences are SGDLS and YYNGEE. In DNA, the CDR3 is TGTGCCAGCAGCGTAGGGGAGGCTGGGGTGGAGACCCAGTACTTC. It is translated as CASSVGEAGVETQYF.

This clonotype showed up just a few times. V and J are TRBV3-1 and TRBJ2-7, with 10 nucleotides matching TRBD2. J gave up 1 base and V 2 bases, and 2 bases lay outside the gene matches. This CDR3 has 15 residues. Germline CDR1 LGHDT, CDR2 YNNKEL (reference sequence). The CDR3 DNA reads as TGTGCCAGCAGCCAAACTAGCGGGACGTCCTACGAGCAGTACTTC. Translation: CASSQTSGTSYEQYF.

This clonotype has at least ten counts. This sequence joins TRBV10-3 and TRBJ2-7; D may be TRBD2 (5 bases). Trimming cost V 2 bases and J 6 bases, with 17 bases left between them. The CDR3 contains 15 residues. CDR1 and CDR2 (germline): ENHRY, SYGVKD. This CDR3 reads CAISEDYLYDSEQYF. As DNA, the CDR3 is TGTGCCATCAGTGAGGACTATCTCTACGACTCCGAGCAGTACTTC.

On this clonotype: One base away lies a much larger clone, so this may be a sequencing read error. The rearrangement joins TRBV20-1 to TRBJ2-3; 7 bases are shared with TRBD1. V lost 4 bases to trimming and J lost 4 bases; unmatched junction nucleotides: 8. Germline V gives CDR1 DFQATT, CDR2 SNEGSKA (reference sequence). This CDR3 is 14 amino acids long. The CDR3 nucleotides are TGCAGTGCTAAAGGGACAGCTGTAGCAGATACGCAGTATTTT. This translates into CSAKGTAVADTQYF.

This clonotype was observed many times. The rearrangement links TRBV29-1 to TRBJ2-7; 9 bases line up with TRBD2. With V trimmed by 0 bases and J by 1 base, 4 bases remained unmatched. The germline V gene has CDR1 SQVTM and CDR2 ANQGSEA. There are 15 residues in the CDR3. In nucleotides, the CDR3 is TGCAGCGTTGAAGATAGCACTAGCGGGTCCTACGAGCAGTACTTC. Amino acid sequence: CSVEDSTSGSYEQYF.

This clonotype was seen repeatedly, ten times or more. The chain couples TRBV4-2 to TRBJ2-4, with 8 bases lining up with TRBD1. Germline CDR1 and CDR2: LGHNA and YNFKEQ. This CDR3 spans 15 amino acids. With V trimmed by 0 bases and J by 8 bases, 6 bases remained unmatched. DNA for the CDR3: TGTGCCAGCAGCCAAGATCCCCAACAGGGGGACATTCAGTACTTC. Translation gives CASSQDPQQGDIQYF.

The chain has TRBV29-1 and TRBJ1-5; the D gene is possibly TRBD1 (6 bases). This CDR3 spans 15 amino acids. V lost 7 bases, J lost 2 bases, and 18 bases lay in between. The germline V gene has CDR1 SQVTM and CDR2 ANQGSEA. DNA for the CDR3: TGCAGCGCGGCCAATACACAGGGAGGCAATCAGCCCCAGCATTTT. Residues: CSAANTQGGNQPQHF.

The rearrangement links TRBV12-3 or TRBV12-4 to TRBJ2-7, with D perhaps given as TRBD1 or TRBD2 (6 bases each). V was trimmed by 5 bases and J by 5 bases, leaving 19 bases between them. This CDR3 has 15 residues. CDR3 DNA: TGTGCCAGCAGTCCCCAACCGGGGGCGCGGAACGAGCAGTACTTC. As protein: CASSPQPGARNEQYF.

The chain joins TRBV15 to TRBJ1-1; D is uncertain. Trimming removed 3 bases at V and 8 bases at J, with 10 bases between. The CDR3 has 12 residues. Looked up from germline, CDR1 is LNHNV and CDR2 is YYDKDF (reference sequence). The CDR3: CATSSGLPEAFF. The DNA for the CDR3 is TGTGCCACCAGCAGCGGGCTCCCCGAAGCTTTCTTT.

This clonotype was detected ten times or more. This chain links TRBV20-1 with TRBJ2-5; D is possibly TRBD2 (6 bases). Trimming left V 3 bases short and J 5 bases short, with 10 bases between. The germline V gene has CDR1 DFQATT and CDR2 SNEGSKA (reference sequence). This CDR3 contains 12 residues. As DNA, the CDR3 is TGCAGTGCTAGCGGAGGGAGGGAGACCCAGTACTTC. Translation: CSASGGRETQYF.

Here the CDR3 reads CASSHTSDTQYF. Here the CDR3 DNA reads TGCGCCAGCAGCCACACATCAGATACGCAGTATTTT. This rearrangement joins TRBV5-1 to TRBJ2-3, with no clear D. V was cut by 4 bases and J by 4 bases, with 7 bases left in between. The germline CDR1 and CDR2 sequences are SGHRS and YFSETQ. The CDR3 runs 12 residues.